A selection of T cell receptor beta chains follows, all from one sample in a study of blood T cell repertoires in COVID-19. Some clones are missing from TCRdb's copy, which holds only in-frame ones; the method was immunoSEQ multiplex PCR. The sample records roughly 200,000 clones, roughly 84% being singletons. The sample consisted of peripheral blood. Receptors were obtained from a woman older than 75 with active or convalescent COVID-19. The CDR3 runs from the conserved cysteine through the conserved F or W. The D gene is left open where the match is weak. Clone sizes are given selectively: once, few, many, or a class where the clone is expanded.

v_gene: TRBV5-6
j_gene: TRBJ2-4
abundance: NA
d_gene: NA
CDR3nt: TGTGCCAGCAGCTTCTTTTCCACCGGGGTGGCCAAAAACATTCAGTACTTC
CDR3aa: CASSFFSTGVAKNIQYF

v_gene: TRBV5-1
j_gene: TRBJ2-7
abundance: NA
d_gene: NA
CDR3nt: TGCGCCAGCAGCTTGGACGTTCTGGGCCTCTCCTACGAGCAGTACTTC
CDR3aa: CASSLDVLGLSYEQYF

v_gene: TRBV6-2/TRBV6-3
j_gene: TRBJ2-1
abundance: NA
d_gene: TRBD2
CDR3nt: TGTGCCAGCAGCAGACTAGCGGGAGGGTGGTCCTACAATGAGCAGTTCTTC
CDR3aa: CASSRLAGGWSYNEQFF

v_gene: TRBV9
j_gene: TRBJ1-2
abundance: NA
d_gene: NA
CDR3nt: TGTGCCAGCAAAGGGGTGGATGGCTACACCTTC
CDR3aa: CASKGVDGYTF

v_gene: TRBV11-1
j_gene: TRBJ2-1
abundance: NA
d_gene: NA
CDR3nt: TGTGCCAGCAGCTTAGCCCGGGGGAATGAGCAGTTCTTC
CDR3aa: CASSLARGNEQFF

v_gene: TRBV5-6
j_gene: TRBJ2-3
abundance: once
d_gene: TRBD2
CDR3nt: TGTGCCAGCAGCTTAAAAGGGACTAGCGGAATCACAGATACGCAGTATTTT
CDR3aa: CASSLKGTSGITDTQYF

v_gene: TRBV7-2
j_gene: TRBJ2-4
abundance: NA
d_gene: NA
CDR3nt: TGTGCCAGCAGCGCCGGGGCGACTAGTTCGGATCAGTACTTC
CDR3aa: CASSAGATSSDQYF

v_gene: TRBV29-1
j_gene: TRBJ2-1
abundance: NA
d_gene: TRBD2
CDR3nt: TGCAGCGCTACAAGGACTAGCGGGAGGGGGGAGCAGTTCTTC
CDR3aa: CSATRTSGRGEQFF

v_gene: TRBV29-1
j_gene: TRBJ2-1
abundance: NA
d_gene: TRBD2
CDR3nt: TGCAGCGTTACTAGCGGGGGGCCCCCCAATGAGCAGTTCTTC
CDR3aa: CSVTSGGPPNEQFF

v_gene: TRBV5-1
j_gene: TRBJ2-2
abundance: few
d_gene: NA
CDR3nt: TGCGCCAGCAGCTCTCAGGGGTCCGGGGAGCTGTTTTTT
CDR3aa: CASSSQGSGELFF

v_gene: TRBV7-9
j_gene: TRBJ1-2
abundance: once
d_gene: NA
CDR3nt: TGTGCCAGCAGCACCCCGGGGGTGGGTGGCTACACCTTC
CDR3aa: CASSTPGVGGYTF

v_gene: TRBV6-6
j_gene: TRBJ2-1
abundance: NA
d_gene: TRBD2
CDR3nt: TGTGCCAGCAGTTACCCCGGGACTAGCGAATACAATGAGCAGTTCTTC
CDR3aa: CASSYPGTSEYNEQFF

v_gene: TRBV7-2
j_gene: TRBJ2-7
abundance: NA
d_gene: TRBD2
CDR3nt: TGTGCCAGCAGCTTCGGACTAGCGGGAAATGAGCAGTACTTC
CDR3aa: CASSFGLAGNEQYF

v_gene: TRBV6-4
j_gene: TRBJ1-3
abundance: NA
d_gene: TRBD1
CDR3nt: TGTGCCAGTGGACAGGAGAGCCTAAGCTCTGGAAACACCATATATTTT
CDR3aa: CASGQESLSSGNTIYF

v_gene: TRBV7-9
j_gene: TRBJ1-1
abundance: NA
d_gene: NA
CDR3nt: TGTGCCAGCAGCTTAGTGGTTGGGCCAAGTGAAGCTTTCTTT
CDR3aa: CASSLVVGPSEAFF

v_gene: TRBV6-6
j_gene: TRBJ1-1
abundance: NA
d_gene: TRBD1
CDR3nt: TGTGCCAGCAGGACTTACAGGGGGGGTACTGAAGCTTTCTTT
CDR3aa: CASRTYRGGTEAFF

v_gene: TRBV11-1
j_gene: TRBJ2-2
abundance: few
d_gene: NA
CDR3nt: TGTGCCAGCAGCCGAAACAGGAACACCGGGGAGCTGTTTTTT
CDR3aa: CASSRNRNTGELFF

v_gene: TRBV3-1/TRBV3-2
j_gene: TRBJ1-1
abundance: NA
d_gene: NA
CDR3nt: TGTGCCAGCGGGACAAAGCTCACTGAAGCTTTCTTT
CDR3aa: CASGTKLTEAFF

v_gene: TRBV5-1
j_gene: TRBJ1-1
abundance: NA
d_gene: TRBD1
CDR3nt: TGCGCCAGCAGCTTGGACTACAGGGGTTCTTTCGGCACTGAAGCTTTCTTT
CDR3aa: CASSLDYRGSFGTEAFF